Listed below are T cell receptor beta chains from one sample, sequenced in a study of human T cells and chemical hapten exposure. TCRdb used MiXCR to reprocess the RACE reads, holding one entry per CDR3 protein. This sample has tens of thousands of distinct CDR3 sequences, with 25% to 40% found just once. This specimen consisted of whole blood, obtained in connection with sensitization to the hapten diphenylcyclopropenone (DPC). These receptor sequences come from a man aged 40-55 years with alopecia areata. Some clones in this sample may be carry-over from other donors' samples. The CDR3 runs from the conserved cysteine through the conserved F or W. The D gene is left open where the match is weak. Clone size is not always given. Where it is, it says once, few, many or a class for expanded clones.

>NA|TRBV7-9|TRBD1|TRBJ2-7
TGTGCCAGCAGCGCGGGACAGGGGAACTACGAGCAGTACTTC
CASSAGQGNYEQYF
>few|TRBV3-1|TRBD2|TRBJ2-4
TGTGCCAGCAGCCAAGTGGTAGCGGGAGCCAAAAACATTCAGTACTTC
CASSQVVAGAKNIQYF
>NA|TRBV9|NA|TRBJ2-4
TGTGCCAGCAGCGTATCGCTAGCCAAAAACATTCAGTACTTC
CASSVSLAKNIQYF
>few|TRBV11-2|NA|TRBJ2-7
TGTGCCAGCAGCTTAGACGCTCTTACCTACGAGCAGTACTTC
CASSLDALTYEQYF
>few|TRBV7-3|NA|TRBJ2-3
TGTGCCAGCAGCTTAACTTCTCTGGGTATAGATACGCAGTATTTT
CASSLTSLGIDTQYF
>NA|TRBV5-1|NA|TRBJ2-7
TGCGCCAGCAGCTTACAGGGTCCCGACGAGCAGTACTTC
CASSLQGPDEQYF
>few|TRBV28|NA|TRBJ2-3
TGTGCCAGCAGTTTAATCGGAGACAATACAGATACGCAGTATTTT
CASSLIGDNTDTQYF
>NA|TRBV10-2|NA|TRBJ2-3
TGCGCCAGCAGTGAGTCGAGACGGGGCACAGATACGCAGTATTTT
CASSESRRGTDTQYF
>few|TRBV20-1|NA|TRBJ2-7
TGCAGTGCTAGAGATCGTTGGGGGGAGGCGGGGTACGAGCAGTACTTC
CSARDRWGEAGYEQYF
>few|TRBV4-2|NA|TRBJ2-1
TGTGCCAGCAGCCCCGTTGAAGGACTGAAGGCGGATGAGCAGTTCTTC
CASSPVEGLKADEQFF
>few|TRBV20-1|NA|TRBJ2-7
TGCAGTGCTAGAGTAGGACACCCCTACGAGCAGTACTTC
CSARVGHPYEQYF
>few|TRBV10-2|NA|TRBJ1-5
TGCGCCAGCAGTGAGTCGGGATCAAATCAGCCCCAGCATTTT
CASSESGSNQPQHF
>few|TRBV12-3/TRBV12-4|TRBD2|TRBJ2-7
TGTGCCAGCAGTTGGGGGGTAGCGGGAGTAGGTGAGCAGTACTTC
CASSWGVAGVGEQYF
>once|TRBV7-2|NA|TRBJ2-5
TGTGCCAGCAGCTTATATGCAAAGACCCAGTACTTC
CASSLYAKTQYF
>NA|TRBV6-5|TRBD1|TRBJ2-3
TGTGCCAGCACCAGGACAGGGGGCAGGTGGGATACGCAGTATTTT
CASTRTGGRWDTQYF